The TCR beta chain described here comes from a study of OX40 agonist ivuxolimab in advanced cancers. Findings of the study overall: Clonal expansion by week 6 occurred in CD4+ and CD8+ blood T cells (at 0.1 to 3.0 mg/kg).

The V end lost 0 bases, the J end lost 4 bases, and 7 bases lay between the germline ends. The CDR3 length is 13 residues. Per germline, CDR1 SGHNT and CDR2 YYREEE (reference sequence). In the case of this clone: Its specificity is unknown.

Assay used: immunoSEQ multiplex PCR; TCRdb lists only in-frame clones, some missing. Seen here are under 20,000 clones, 80% to 90% observed once, and the top ten hold roughly 60%. This chain uses TRBV5-4 with TRBJ1-2; maybe TRBD1 (5 bases). The TCR originated in an adult with an advanced solid tumor such as melanoma, head and neck, liver or kidney cancer. Sample: CD4+ or CD8+ T cells sorted from blood, taken in a trial of the OX40 agonist ivuxolimab. This chain's CDR3 is CASSLVGGYGYTF. In DNA form, the CDR3 reads TGTGCCAGCAGCTTGGTGGGGGGCTATGGCTACACCTTC.